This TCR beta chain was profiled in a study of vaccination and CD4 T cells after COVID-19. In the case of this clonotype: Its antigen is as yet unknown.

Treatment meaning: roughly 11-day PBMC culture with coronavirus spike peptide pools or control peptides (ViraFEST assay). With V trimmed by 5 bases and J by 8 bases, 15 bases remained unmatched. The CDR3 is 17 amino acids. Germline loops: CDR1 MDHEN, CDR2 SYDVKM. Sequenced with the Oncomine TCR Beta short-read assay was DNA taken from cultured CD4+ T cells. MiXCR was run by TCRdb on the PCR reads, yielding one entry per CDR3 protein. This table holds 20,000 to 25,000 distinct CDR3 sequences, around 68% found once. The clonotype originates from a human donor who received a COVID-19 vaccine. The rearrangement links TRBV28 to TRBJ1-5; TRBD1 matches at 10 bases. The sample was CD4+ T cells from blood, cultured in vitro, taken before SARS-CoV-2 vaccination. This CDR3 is CASSTNDRGLRGEPQHF. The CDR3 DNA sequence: TGTGCCAGCAGTACTAATGACAGGGGGCTACGTGGGGAGCCCCAGCATTTT. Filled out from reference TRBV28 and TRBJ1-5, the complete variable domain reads DVKVTQSSRYLVKRTGEKVFLECVQDMDHENMFWYRQDPGLGLRLIYFSYDVKMKEKGDIPEGYSVSREKKERFSLILESASTNQTSMYLCASSTNDRGLRGEPQHFGDGTRLSIL.